This T cell receptor beta chain appears in the sequencing data of a study of blood T cell repertoires in COVID-19 (dated by TCRdb to 2018 to 2021). Context from the whole study: Samples from collaborators originated in the United States, Italy and Spain and spanned both the acute and convalescent phases of COVID-19. The dataset comprised deeply sampled blood TCRbeta repertoires from subjects exposed to, actively infected with, or recovered from COVID-19. The samples were drawn from the first 160 participants of the ongoing ImmuneRACE study and from about 1,200 subjects provided by 6 global collaborators. Where available, HLA class I and class II types were obtained from metadata supplied by the sample provider rather than from assay-based typing. The repertoires were made available in a free public database intended to serve as a resource for research on the immune response to SARS-CoV-2. Nearly every sample came with metadata listing a de-identified subject ID, COVID-19 status, age in years and sex. The material from the prospective study consisted of cDNA or gDNA derived from T cells, B-cell-depleted T cells, or PBMCs.

V is trimmed back by 3 bases and J by 6 bases, and the junction contains 1 base that no gene match accounts for. The CDR3 runs 12 residues from the cysteine to the phenylalanine. Of all the DNA, just the CDR3 is kept, 36 bases in frame from base 1. In the germline V gene, CDR1 corresponds to KGHDR and CDR2 to SFDVKD. Collaborating institutions collected whole blood in K2EDTA tubes following their own protocols. For TCRbeta analysis, collaborator samples were shipped as frozen whole blood, as isolated PBMCs, or as DNA extracted from either sample type. TCRbeta CDR3 regions were amplified from genomic DNA using the immunoSEQ Assay, a bias-controlled multiplex PCR. From the authors' description of their analysis: The number of nucleated cells in each sample was estimated by amplification of reference gene primers within the assay. Sequence reads were collapsed and filtered to measure the absolute abundance of every unique TCRbeta CDR3 rearrangement. Productive Simpson clonality was computed per sample as the square root of Simpson's diversity index over productive rearrangements. Not all clones reach the TCRdb copy of this immuneACCESS table, which keeps in-frame sequences only. Checked studies attribute under half of the gap to unresolved V genes and leave the rest unexplained. V and J calls plus clone size are reproduced from that table; the DNA served to infer D and trimming. This sample gives about 190,000 clones in total; roughly 73% of them show up just once. 2.5% to 3% of the sample is taken by the ten largest.

Turning to this clone: No cognate antigen has been identified for it. Base qualities are not recorded, but no much larger clone differs from it by a single base.

General study outcomes and caveats: The quantity of clinical and demographic metadata differed by source and by participant and was supplied without curation.

The sequenced material came from peripheral blood. Here the chain combines TRBV24-1 and TRBJ2-7, with TRBD1 identical over 7 junction bases. This clonotype was sampled from a woman of 80 years or more with active or convalescent COVID-19. The CDR3 is CATSDPGGEQYF. The sequence in DNA is TGTGCCACCAGTGATCCAGGGGGCGAGCAGTACTTC.